This TCR beta chain was sequenced in a study of T cells in Graves' hyperthyroidism and ophthalmopathy. Study findings and constraints: Ophthalmopathy prediction by the model preceded onset by a median approximately 5.9 months.

This CDR3 is 14 amino acids long. CDR1 is DFQATT, CDR2 SNEGSKA, per germline (reference sequence). Trimming left V 1 base short and J 4 bases short, with 13 bases between. The source material, RNA transcripts, was used to amplify TCR beta CDR3 regions. The study used the HTBI primer set for a first-round RT-PCR of the TCR CDR3. From the multiplex PCR reads, TCRdb called clonotypes with MiXCR, one entry per CDR3 protein. The data show some 500,000 distinct CDR3 sequences, about 24% seen once. This clonotype was picked up many times. Antigen unknown. The sample comprised blood. The clonotype comes from a woman aged 25 to 45 with Graves' ophthalmopathy. This chain links TRBV20-1 with TRBJ1-2; D is unresolved. The CDR3 sequence is CSARGQQTFYGYTF. The DNA for the CDR3 is TGCAGTGCTAGAGGGCAGCAGACTTTCTATGGCTACACCTTC.